This TCR beta chain comes out of a study of response to subunit inactivated influenza vaccine. Overall study results and limits: Each seasonal influenza vaccination, the authors suggested, recruits few new T cells.

With regard to this clonotype: The target antigen is unknown.

TCRdb redid the calling of the RT-PCR reads with MiXCR, one entry per CDR3 protein. The repertoire holds around 520,000 distinct CDR3 sequences, with 25% as singletons. V was clipped by 0 bases and J by 11 bases, with 11 bases between them. Looked up from germline, CDR1 is MGHRA and CDR2 is YSYEKL. The CDR3 spans 13 residues. Material: CD4+ T cells sorted from PBMCs, obtained roughly 5 days after vaccination. The receptor was isolated from a man aged 45 to 65 who received an inactivated influenza vaccine. This chain connects TRBV4-1 to TRBJ2-4; unclear D gene. For the CDR3, the DNA is TGCGCCAGCAGCCAAGATACGGCGGTAGTTCAGTACTTC. It is translated as CASSQDTAVVQYF.